These 5 T cell receptor beta chains came from one sample sequenced in a study of cytomegalovirus exposure and HLA in healthy donors. Sequencing used immunoSEQ multiplex PCR; TCRdb keeps in-frame clones, though not all of them. The sample has 150,000 or so clones; 86% are singletons. The sample taken for sequencing was PBMCs. These receptors originate from a man aged 18 to 29 in good health and CMV-seropositive.

V is TRBV15 and J is TRBJ2-5; 7 bases map to TRBD1. Trimming cost V 6 bases and J 4 bases; bases outside gene matches: 5. CDR3 size: 13 residues. CDR1 is LNHNV and CDR2 is YYDKDF in the germline V gene (reference sequence). The CDR3 nucleotides are TGTGCCACCAGGGGACAGTTCGGAGAGACCCAGTACTTC. It is translated as CATRGQFGETQYF.

The chain employs TRBV2 and TRBJ2-1, with D hard to call. Germline CDR1 and CDR2: SNHLY and FYNNEI. The V end lost 8 bases, the J end lost 0 bases, and 14 bases lay between the germline ends. CDR3 size: 15 residues. This CDR3 reads CASCSGTSSYNEQFF. In nucleotides, the CDR3 is TGTGCCAGCTGTTCGGGTACCAGCTCCTACAATGAGCAGTTCTTC.

The CDR3: CASSPRGGQASYEQYF. The CDR3 DNA sequence: TGTGCCAGCAGCCCCCGGGGAGGGCAGGCCTCCTACGAGCAGTACTTC. The chain carries TRBV9 and TRBJ2-7, with 7 positions matching TRBD2. Germline CDR1 reads SGDLS; CDR2 reads YYNGEE. This CDR3 has 16 residues. With 4 bases clipped from V and 0 bases from J, the junction kept 10 bases outside the gene matches.

The genes are TRBV7-2 and TRBJ2-3, with 12 bases identical to TRBD2. Germline V gives CDR1 SGHTA, CDR2 FQGNSA. V lost 3 bases, J lost 6 bases, and 4 bases stayed unmatched. The CDR3 has 15 residues. The CDR3 is CASSFRLAGADTQYF. The CDR3 DNA sequence: TGTGCCAGCAGCTTTAGACTAGCGGGGGCCGATACGCAGTATTTT.

This clone was observed once. The chain combines TRBV6-5 with TRBJ2-4, with D hard to call. Between the trimmed V and J ends, which lost 0 bases and 0 bases, there was a span of 9 bases. The CDR3 is made up of 16 amino acids. CDR1 and CDR2 from the germline V gene are MNHEY and SVGAGI. As DNA, the CDR3 is TGTGCCAGCAGTTACTCCAAGCTTCTAGCCAAAAACATTCAGTACTTC. Protein sequence: CASSYSKLLAKNIQYF.